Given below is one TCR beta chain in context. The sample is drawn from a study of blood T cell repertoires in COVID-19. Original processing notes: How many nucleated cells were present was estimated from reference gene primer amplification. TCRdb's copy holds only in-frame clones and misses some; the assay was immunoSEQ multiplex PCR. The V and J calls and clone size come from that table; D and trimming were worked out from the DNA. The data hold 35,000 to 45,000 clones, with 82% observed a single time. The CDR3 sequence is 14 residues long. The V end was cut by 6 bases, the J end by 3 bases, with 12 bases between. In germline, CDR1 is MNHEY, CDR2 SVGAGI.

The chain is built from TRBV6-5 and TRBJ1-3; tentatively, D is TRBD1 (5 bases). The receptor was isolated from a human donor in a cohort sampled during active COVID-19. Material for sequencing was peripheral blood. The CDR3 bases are TGTGCCAGCAGCCCCGCCAGGGATGGAAACACCATATATTTT. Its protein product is CASSPARDGNTIYF.